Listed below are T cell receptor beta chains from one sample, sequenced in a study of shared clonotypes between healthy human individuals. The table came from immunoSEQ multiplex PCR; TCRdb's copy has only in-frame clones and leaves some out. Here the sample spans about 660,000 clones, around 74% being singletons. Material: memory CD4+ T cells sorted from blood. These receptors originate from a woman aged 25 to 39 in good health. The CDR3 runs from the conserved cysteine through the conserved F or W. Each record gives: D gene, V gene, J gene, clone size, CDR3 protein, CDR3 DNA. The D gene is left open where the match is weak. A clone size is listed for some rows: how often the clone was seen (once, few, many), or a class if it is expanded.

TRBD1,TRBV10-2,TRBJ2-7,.,CASSASGTGFSGQYF,TGCGCCAGCAGTGCCTCCGGGACAGGGTTCTCCGGGCAGTACTTC
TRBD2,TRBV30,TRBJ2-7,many,CAWSVAGTSGSRYEQYF,TGTGCCTGGAGTGTTGCCGGGACTAGCGGGAGTCGATACGAGCAGTACTTC
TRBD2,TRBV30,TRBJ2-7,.,CASREREVYEQYF,TGTGCCTCCAGGGAGCGGGAGGTCTACGAGCAGTACTTC
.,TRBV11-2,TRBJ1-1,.,CASTRTGLGTEAFF,TGTGCCAGCACCCGGACGGGGCTAGGCACTGAAGCTTTCTTT
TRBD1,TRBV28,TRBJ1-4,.,CASQGDRDLFF,TGTGCCAGTCAGGGGGACAGGGACTTGTTTTTT
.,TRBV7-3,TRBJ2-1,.,CASSFDYYNEQFF,TGTGCCAGCAGCTTTGACTATTACAATGAGCAGTTCTTC
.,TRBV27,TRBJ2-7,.,CASSSQRLEWNF,TGTGCCAGCAGTTCACAGAGACTAGAGTGGAACTTC
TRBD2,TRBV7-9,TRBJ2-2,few,CASSYRTSGRAGELFF,TGTGCCAGCAGCTACCGGACTAGCGGGAGGGCCGGGGAGCTGTTTTTT
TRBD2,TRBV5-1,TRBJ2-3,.,CASSLGTSGNTDTQYF,TGCGCCAGCAGCTTGGGGACTAGCGGTAACACAGATACGCAGTATTTT
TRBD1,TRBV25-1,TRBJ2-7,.,CASSGSGTGGHEQYF,TGTGCCAGCAGTGGATCCGGGACAGGGGGCCACGAGCAGTACTTC
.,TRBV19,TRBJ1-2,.,CASNDRGHYGYTF,TGTGCCAGTAATGACAGAGGCCACTATGGCTACACCTTC
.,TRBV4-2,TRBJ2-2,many,CASSPLGGMDTGELFF,TGTGCCAGCAGCCCACTGGGCGGGATGGACACCGGGGAGCTGTTTTTT
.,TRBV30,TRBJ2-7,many,CAWSNGGYEQYF,TGTGCCTGGAGTAACGGGGGCTACGAGCAGTACTTC
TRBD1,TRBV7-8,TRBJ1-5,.,CASSDRTQGARQPQHF,TGTGCCAGCAGCGACCGGACCCAGGGGGCAAGACAGCCCCAGCATTTT
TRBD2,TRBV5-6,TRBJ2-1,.,CASSLFLASGQAYNEQFF,TGTGCCAGCAGCTTGTTTCTGGCTAGCGGGCAGGCTTACAATGAGCAGTTCTTC
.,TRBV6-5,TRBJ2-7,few,CASSYTLASGYEQYF,TGTGCCAGCAGTTACACACTAGCCTCCGGCTACGAGCAGTACTTC
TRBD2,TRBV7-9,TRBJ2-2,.,CASSLRGGAGGTNTGELFF,TGTGCCAGCAGCTTAAGAGGCGGAGCGGGAGGCACTAACACCGGGGAGCTGTTTTTT
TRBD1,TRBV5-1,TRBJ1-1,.,CASSLGDRDVIEAFF,TGCGCCAGCAGCTTGGGGGACAGGGACGTAATTGAAGCTTTCTTT
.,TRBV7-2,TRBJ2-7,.,CASSLSPPHEQYF,TGTGCCAGCAGCTTATCCCCCCCTCACGAGCAGTACTTC
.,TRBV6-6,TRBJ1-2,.,CASSYRAGNYGYTF,TGTGCCAGCAGTTACAGGGCCGGTAACTATGGCTACACCTTC
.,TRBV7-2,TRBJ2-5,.,CASSLEVLSGKTQYF,TGTGCCAGCAGCTTAGAGGTCTTGTCTGGGAAGACCCAGTACTTC
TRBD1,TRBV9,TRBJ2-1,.,CASSAPRKGQGWNEQFF,TGTGCCAGCAGCGCCCCGAGAAAGGGACAGGGGTGGAATGAGCAGTTCTTC
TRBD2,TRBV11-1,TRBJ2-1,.,CASSPGTSGGTYNEQFF,TGTGCCAGCAGCCCCGGGACTAGCGGAGGAACCTACAATGAGCAGTTCTTC
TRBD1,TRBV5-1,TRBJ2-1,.,CASSLGDRDLNEQFF,TGCGCCAGCAGCTTGGGGGACAGGGACCTAAATGAGCAGTTCTTC
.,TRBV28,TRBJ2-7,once,CASIPRARLPHEQYF,TGTGCCAGCATCCCACGGGCCAGACTTCCCCACGAGCAGTACTTC
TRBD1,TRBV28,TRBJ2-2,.,CASSSPDRGYTGELFF,TGTGCCAGCAGTTCGCCCGACAGGGGATACACCGGGGAGCTGTTTTTT
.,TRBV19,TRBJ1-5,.,CASSGRVHQPQHF,TGTGCCAGTAGTGGGAGGGTTCATCAGCCCCAGCATTTT
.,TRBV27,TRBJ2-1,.,CAISESGYSYNEQFF,TGTGCCATCAGCGAAAGCGGTTACTCCTACAATGAGCAGTTCTTC
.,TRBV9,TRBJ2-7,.,CASSVDGYEQYF,TGTGCCAGCAGCGTCGACGGCTACGAGCAGTACTTC
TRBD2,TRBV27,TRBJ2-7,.,CASSLSSGRGEQYF,TGTGCCAGCAGTTTATCTAGCGGGAGAGGGGAGCAGTACTTC
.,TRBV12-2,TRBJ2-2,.,CASLLRDSNTGELFF,TGTGCAAGTCTCCTCCGGGACTCGAACACCGGGGAGCTGTTTTTT
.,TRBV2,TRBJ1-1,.,CASSAGGPMNTEAFF,TGTGCCAGCAGTGCCGGGGGTCCCATGAACACTGAAGCTTTCTTT
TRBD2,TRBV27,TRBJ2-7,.,CASSWTSGTTYEQYF,TGTGCCAGCAGTTGGACTAGCGGTACCACCTACGAGCAGTACTTC
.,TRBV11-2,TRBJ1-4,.,CASSSRGHNIANEKLFF,TGTGCCAGCAGCTCAAGGGGTCATAACATAGCTAATGAAAAACTGTTTTTT
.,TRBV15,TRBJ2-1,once,CATSRDRVAVGGNEQFF,TGTGCCACCAGCAGAGATCGGGTCGCGGTCGGGGGCAATGAGCAGTTCTTC
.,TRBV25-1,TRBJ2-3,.,CASSSHTIWGTDTQYF,TGTGCCAGCAGTTCCCACACTATTTGGGGCACAGATACGCAGTATTTT
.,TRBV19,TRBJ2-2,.,CASSIRDSGELFF,TGTGCCAGTAGTATAAGGGACTCCGGGGAGCTGTTTTTT
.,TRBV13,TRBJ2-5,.,CASSPSRGVQETQYF,TGTGCCAGCAGTCCGAGCCGGGGAGTGCAAGAGACCCAGTACTTC
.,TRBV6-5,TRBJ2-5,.,CASGDKGITQYF,TGTGCCAGCGGTGACAAAGGTATCACCCAGTACTTC
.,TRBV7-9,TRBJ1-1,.,CASSPTADTEAFF,TGTGCCAGCAGCCCAACGGCGGACACTGAAGCTTTCTTT
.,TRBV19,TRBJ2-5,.,CASSQQKKETQYF,TGTGCCAGTAGTCAACAGAAAAAAGAGACCCAGTACTTC